The clone carrying this TCR beta chain was picked up a small number of times. Its target is not known. These data originate in a study of T-cell memory formation after mild COVID-19. This CDR3 region has 13 residues. The germline V and J ends were trimmed by 5 bases and 4 bases, with 10 bases remaining between them. TCRdb independently ran MiXCR on the 5' RACE reads; one entry per CDR3 protein. The sample lists 100,000 to 150,000 distinct CDR3 sequences, 15% to 20% occurring once. Overall study findings and caveats: A balance of CD4 and CD8 characterized clones contracting day 15 to 85, whereas later expanders leaned CD4+. Pre-infection memory carried some responding clones, suggesting that cross-reactive memory joined.

The V gene is TRBV12-3 or TRBV12-4, the J gene TRBJ2-3; the D is unclear. What was sequenced was PBMCs or a T cell subset sorted from them (not recorded which). The clonotype originates from a man between 18 and 35 years old who had mild COVID-19 (a few samples of this study predate the infection). Cell type and time point are not known. Here the CDR3 reads CASSGMGPDTQYF. The CDR3 region has the DNA TGTGCCAGCAGTGGGATGGGCCCAGATACGCAGTATTTT.